The 31 T cell receptor beta chains below come from one sample, sequenced in a study of monozygotic twins with inflammatory bowel disease. Using the 5' RACE reads, TCRdb records one entry per CDR3 protein without DNA. This table lists nearly 450,000 distinct CDR3 sequences. What was sequenced was blood. The source is a human donor with ulcerative colitis or Crohn's disease, or a healthy co-twin of an affected twin (not recorded which).

This chain joins TRBV28 and TRBJ2-3. Germline CDR1 is MDHEN and CDR2 is SYDVKM. The CDR3 has 16 residues. The chain's CDR3 is CASSLFGVDLADTQYF. Looking up the rest from reference TRBV28 and TRBJ2-3 gives the full variable domain: DVKVTQSSRYLVKRTGEKVFLECVQDMDHENMFWYRQDPGLGLRLIYFSYDVKMKEKGDIPEGYSVSREKKERFSLILESASTNQTSMYLCASSLFGVDLADTQYFGPGTRLTVL.

The V gene is TRBV9, the J gene TRBJ2-2; TCRdb's D call of TRBD1 is untestable without DNA. The CDR3 is 13 residues long. Looked up from germline, CDR1 is SGDLS and CDR2 is YYNGEE. The CDR3 loop is CASSYGTAGELFF.

J is TRBJ2-7 and V is TRBV29-1; the D call of TRBD1 rests on TCRdb alone, since no DNA is present to check it. CDR1 and CDR2 from the germline V gene are SQVTM and ANQGSEA. The CDR3 totals 13 residues. The CDR3 sequence is CSVAGQGEYEQYF.

The V and J genes are TRBV29-1 and TRBJ1-2; as DNA is missing, the TRBD1 call by TCRdb cannot be tested. The germline CDR1 and CDR2 sequences are SQVTM and ANQGSEA. CDR3 length: 13 amino acids. This CDR3 reads CSVEKGQAYGYTF.

The chain recombines TRBV20-1 with TRBJ2-1; the TRBD2 assignment by TCRdb is unverifiable without DNA. In germline, CDR1 is DFQATT, CDR2 SNEGSKA (reference sequence). The CDR3 spans 14 residues. CDR3 region: CSARLAGGSHEQFF.

The chain carries TRBV5-5 and TRBJ1-1. Germline V lookup: CDR1 SGHKS, CDR2 YYEKEE (reference sequence). There are 13 residues in the CDR3. CDR3 amino acids: CASSLVAELEAFF.

The chain carries TRBV20-1 and TRBJ1-3; the TCRdb call, TRBD1, lacks DNA for checking. Germline CDR1 DFQATT, CDR2 SNEGSKA (reference sequence). This CDR3 spans 14 amino acids. The CDR3 sequence: CSARWGARGNTIYF.

This sequence joins TRBV6-2 or TRBV6-3 and TRBJ1-5; the D call from TCRdb, TRBD1, cannot be confirmed without DNA. This CDR3 has 11 amino acids. Germline-derived CDR1 and CDR2 are MNHEY and SVGEGT. This chain's CDR3 is CASSLPGPPVF.

V usage is TRBV5-6 and J usage is TRBJ2-5; the TRBD1 assignment by TCRdb is unverifiable without DNA. The CDR3 is made up of 12 amino acids. Germline CDR1 is SGHDT and CDR2 is YYEEEE. The CDR3 reads CASSGTGETQYF.

The chain couples TRBV5-1 to TRBJ2-7; TCRdb proposes TRBD2, but this gene call is untestable without DNA. Germline values: CDR1 SGHRS, CDR2 YFSETQ. The CDR3 spans 16 residues. This chain's CDR3 is CASSPSGYKRDYEQYF.

J is TRBJ2-7 and V is TRBV12-3 or TRBV12-4; the TCRdb D gene call, TRBD1, has no DNA to confirm it. The CDR3 contains 12 residues. The CDR3 protein is CASSPGRPPEYF.

The V call is TRBV10-3, the J call TRBJ2-1; the D call of TRBD2 rests on TCRdb alone, since no DNA is present to check it. Germline V gene sequence: CDR1 ENHRY, CDR2 SYGVKD. The CDR3 consists of 23 residues. The CDR3 loop reads CAIRKTSGGVYSPSPGSYNEQFF.

The chain links TRBV28 to TRBJ2-3; the TCRdb call, TRBD1, lacks DNA for checking. Germline V gene sequence: CDR1 MDHEN, CDR2 SYDVKM. This CDR3 comprises 11 residues. CDR3 amino acids: CAGVQGDTQYF.

The chain couples TRBV6-2 or TRBV6-3 to TRBJ2-2; the D call from TCRdb, TRBD2, cannot be confirmed without DNA. Germline V lookup: CDR1 MNHEY, CDR2 SVGEGT. CDR3 length equals 18 residues. The CDR3 region is CASSLNLAGDGGTGELFF.

V is TRBV18 and J is TRBJ2-3. Per germline, CDR1 KGHSH and CDR2 LQKENI. This CDR3 spans 14 amino acids. The CDR3 is CATTGNLGSDTQYF.

CDR3 region: CSARDRQGGEKLFF. This chain joins TRBV20-1 and TRBJ1-4; TCRdb returns TRBD1, unconfirmable since there is no DNA. CDR3 length: 14 amino acids. CDR1 is DFQATT and CDR2 is SNEGSKA in the germline V gene (reference sequence).

The rearrangement joins TRBV5-1 to TRBJ2-3; TCRdb proposes TRBD2, but this gene call is untestable without DNA. The CDR3 length is 15 residues. Germline V gene data show CDR1 as SGHRS and CDR2 as YFSETQ. The CDR3 is CASSLKGSYTDTQYF.

The chain recombines TRBV7-2 with TRBJ1-1; TCRdb's assignment of TRBD1 cannot be checked, as there is no DNA. The CDR3 extends over 14 amino acids. Germline V CDR1 and CDR2: SGHTA, FQGNSA. Here the CDR3 reads CACSSHRGGTEAFF.

V usage is TRBV5-1 and J usage is TRBJ1-1; TCRdb picks TRBD1, but there is no DNA to check that call. Germline V gives CDR1 SGHRS, CDR2 YFSETQ. This CDR3 is built from 13 residues. The CDR3: CASWGGGLAEAFF. Filled out from reference TRBV5-1 and TRBJ1-1, the complete variable domain reads KAGVTQTPRYLIKTRGQQVTLSCSPISGHRSVSWYQQTPGQGLQFLFEYFSETQRNKGNFPGRFSGRQFSNSRSEMNVSTLELGDSALYLCASWGGGLAEAFFGQGTRLTVV.

The chain recombines TRBV14 with TRBJ2-1. From germline, CDR1 is SGHDN and CDR2 FVKESK. The CDR3 contains 12 residues. The CDR3 sequence is CASSQGLWEQFF.

V gene TRBV29-1 combines with J gene TRBJ2-2. Germline CDR1 SQVTM, CDR2 ANQGSEA. The CDR3 runs 12 residues. CDR3: CSVTLYTGELFF.

This rearrangement joins TRBV19 to TRBJ1-6. The CDR3 totals 16 residues. Germline V gene data show CDR1 as LNHDA and CDR2 as SQIVND (reference sequence). The CDR3 sequence: CASSIHITVSNSPLHF.

The chain links TRBV28 to TRBJ2-5; TCRdb's D call of TRBD1 is untestable without DNA. This CDR3 has 13 residues. In germline, CDR1 is MDHEN, CDR2 SYDVKM. The CDR3 spells CASRRQGLETQYF.

This sequence joins TRBV5-1 and TRBJ2-3; the TCRdb call, TRBD1, lacks DNA for checking. CDR1 and CDR2 from the germline V gene are SGHRS and YFSETQ. This CDR3 has 14 residues. The CDR3 sequence: CASSRDLDTDTQYF.

The V call is TRBV7-2, the J call TRBJ1-5; checking the TCRdb D call of TRBD1 is not possible without DNA. CDR1 is SGHTA, CDR2 FQGNSA, per germline. The length of the CDR3 is 15 residues. The CDR3: CASSTEDTSDQPQHF.

The CDR3 sequence is CASSPRGLAGGRGDTQYF. The genes are TRBV4-2 and TRBJ2-3; TCRdb indicates TRBD2, and absent DNA this call remains unverified. The CDR3 is 18 residues long. Germline CDR1 and CDR2: LGHNA and YNFKEQ.

The chain recombines TRBV20-1 with TRBJ2-3; TCRdb's D gene call, TRBD2, goes unchecked for lack of DNA. Germline V lookup: CDR1 DFQATT, CDR2 SNEGSKA (reference sequence). There are 14 residues in the CDR3. CDR3 residues: CSASGGVSTDTQYF.

J is TRBJ2-6 and V is TRBV5-5. The CDR3 contains 15 residues. Looked up from germline, CDR1 is SGHKS and CDR2 is YYEKEE (reference sequence). The CDR3 spells CASSFGSSGANVLTF.

The rearrangement uses TRBV3-1 and TRBJ2-2; checking the TCRdb D call of TRBD2 is not possible without DNA. The V gene's germline CDR1 is LGHDT and CDR2 YNNKEL (reference sequence). The CDR3 has 15 residues. CDR3 loop: CASSQDPGRSGELFF.

The J gene is TRBJ2-3, the V gene TRBV20-1; TCRdb reports TRBD2, a call that lacks DNA to check it against. The V gene's germline CDR1 is DFQATT and CDR2 SNEGSKA (reference sequence). The CDR3 is 15 residues long. CDR3 protein: CSARRTSAGADTQYF.

The chain employs TRBV11-1 and TRBJ1-1. This CDR3 has 13 residues. The germline gives CDR1 SGHAT, CDR2 FQDESV (reference sequence). CDR3 protein: CASRGFANTEAFF. The entire variable domain, with the rest obtained from reference TRBV11-1 and TRBJ1-1, is as follows: EAEVAQSPRYKITEKSQAVAFWCDPISGHATLYWYRQILGQGPELLVQFQDESVVDDSQLPKDRFSAERLKGVDSTLKIQPAELGDSAMYLCASRGFANTEAFFGQGTRLTVV.